This TCR beta chain was sequenced during a study of blood T cells in healthy people across ages. Each donor supplied roughly 9.1 milliliters of peripheral blood. The second PCR ran about 6 to 11 cycles with a sample-barcoded 5' primer and J-beta primers. TCRdb independently ran MiXCR on the 5' RACE reads; one entry per CDR3 protein. In the table there are about 400,000 distinct CDR3 sequences, 45% to 60% of which are singletons. The V and J ends lost 4 bases and 6 bases respectively, with 15 bases between them. This CDR3 region has 14 residues. Germline CDR1 reads MNHEY; CDR2 reads SMNVEV (reference sequence).

The sequence came from a man aged 55 to 70 in good health. This chain joins TRBV27 and TRBJ1-1; tentative D call: TRBD1 (5 bases). Material for sequencing was blood. CDR3 coding DNA: TGTGCCAGCAGTTCCTCAGCTCTGACAGCTGAAGCTTTCTTT. This translates into CASSSSALTAEAFF.